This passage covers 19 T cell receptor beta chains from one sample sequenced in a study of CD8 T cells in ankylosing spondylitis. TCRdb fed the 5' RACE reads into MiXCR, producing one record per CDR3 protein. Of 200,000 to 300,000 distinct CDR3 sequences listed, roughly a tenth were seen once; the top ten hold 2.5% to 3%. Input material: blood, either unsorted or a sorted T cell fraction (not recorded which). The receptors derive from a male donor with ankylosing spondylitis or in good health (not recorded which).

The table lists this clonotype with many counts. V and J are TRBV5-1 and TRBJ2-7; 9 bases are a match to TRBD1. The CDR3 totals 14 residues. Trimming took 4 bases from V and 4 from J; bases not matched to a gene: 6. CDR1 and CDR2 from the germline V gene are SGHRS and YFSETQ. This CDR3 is CASSPGQGMYEQYF. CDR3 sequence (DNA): TGCGCCAGCAGCCCAGGACAGGGGATGTACGAGCAGTACTTC.

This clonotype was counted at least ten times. The CDR3 protein is CASSRLGGDTEAFF. The CDR3 coding sequence is TGCGCCAGCAGCCGCTTAGGTGGGGACACTGAAGCTTTCTTT. The chain uses TRBV5-1 and TRBJ1-1; D uncertain. Looked up from germline, CDR1 is SGHRS and CDR2 is YFSETQ. Trimming pared 4 bases from V and 3 bases from J, leaving 13 bases between. The CDR3 covers 14 residues.

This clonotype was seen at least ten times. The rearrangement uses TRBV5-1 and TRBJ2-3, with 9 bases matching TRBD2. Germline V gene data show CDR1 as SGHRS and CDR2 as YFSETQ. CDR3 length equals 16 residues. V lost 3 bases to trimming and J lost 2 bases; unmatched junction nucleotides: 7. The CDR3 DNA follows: TGCGCCAGCAGCTCGGCGGGCGGGAGGGACACAGATACGCAGTATTTT. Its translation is CASSSAGGRDTDTQYF.

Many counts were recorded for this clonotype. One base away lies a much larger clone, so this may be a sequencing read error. The CDR3 loop is CASSSGPNTEAFF. The CDR3 DNA reads as TGTGCCAGCAGTTCGGGCCCGAACACTGAAGCTTTCTTT. The chain joins TRBV11-2 to TRBJ1-1, with no clear D. Germline CDR1 is SGHAT and CDR2 is FQNNGV. This CDR3 comprises 13 residues. The V end was cut by 6 bases, the J end by 1 base, with 9 bases between.

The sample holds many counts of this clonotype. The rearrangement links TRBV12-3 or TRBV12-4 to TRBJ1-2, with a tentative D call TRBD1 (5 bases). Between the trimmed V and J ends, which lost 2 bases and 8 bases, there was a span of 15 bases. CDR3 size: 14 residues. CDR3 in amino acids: CASSLLPGTKGYTF. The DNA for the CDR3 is TGTGCCAGCAGTTTACTGCCAGGGACGAAAGGCTACACCTTC.

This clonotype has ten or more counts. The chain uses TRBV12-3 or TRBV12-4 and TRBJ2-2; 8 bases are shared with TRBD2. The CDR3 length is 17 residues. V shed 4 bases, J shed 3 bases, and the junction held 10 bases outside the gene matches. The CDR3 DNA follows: TGTGCCAGCAGTTGGGGGACCGGACTAGCCTACACCGGGGAGCTGTTTTTT. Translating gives CASSWGTGLAYTGELFF.

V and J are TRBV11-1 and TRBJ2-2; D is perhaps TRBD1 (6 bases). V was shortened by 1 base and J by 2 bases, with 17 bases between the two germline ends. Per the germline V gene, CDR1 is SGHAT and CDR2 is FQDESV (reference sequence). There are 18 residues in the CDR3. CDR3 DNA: TGTGCCAGCAGCTTAGACTTTATCTCACAGGGAAACACCGGGGAGCTGTTTTTT. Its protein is CASSLDFISQGNTGELFF.

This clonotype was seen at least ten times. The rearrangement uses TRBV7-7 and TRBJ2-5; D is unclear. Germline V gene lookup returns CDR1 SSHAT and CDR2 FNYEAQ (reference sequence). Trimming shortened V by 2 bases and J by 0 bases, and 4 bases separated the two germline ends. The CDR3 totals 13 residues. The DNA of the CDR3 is TGTGCCAGCAGCTTACATAACCAAGAGACCCAGTACTTC. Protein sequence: CASSLHNQETQYF.

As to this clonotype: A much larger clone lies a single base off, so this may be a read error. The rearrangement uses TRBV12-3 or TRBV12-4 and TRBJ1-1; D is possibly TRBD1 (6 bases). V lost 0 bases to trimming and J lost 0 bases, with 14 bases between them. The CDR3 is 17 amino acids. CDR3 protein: CASSLATWGLLNTEAFF. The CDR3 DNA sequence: TGTGCCAGCAGTTTAGCCACCTGGGGGCTGCTGAACACTGAAGCTTTCTTT.

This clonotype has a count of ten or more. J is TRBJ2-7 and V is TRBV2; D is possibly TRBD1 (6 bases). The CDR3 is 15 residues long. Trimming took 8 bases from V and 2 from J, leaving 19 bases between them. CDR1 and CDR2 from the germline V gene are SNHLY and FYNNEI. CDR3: CASQHTRDITYEQYF. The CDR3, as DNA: TGTGCCAGCCAACATACTCGGGACATAACCTACGAGCAGTACTTC.

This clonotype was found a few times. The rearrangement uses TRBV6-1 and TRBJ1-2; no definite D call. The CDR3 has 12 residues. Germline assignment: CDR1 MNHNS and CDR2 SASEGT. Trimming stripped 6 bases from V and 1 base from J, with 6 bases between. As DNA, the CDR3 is TGTGCCAGCAGGAGCTATAACTATGGCTACACCTTC. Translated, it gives CASRSYNYGYTF.

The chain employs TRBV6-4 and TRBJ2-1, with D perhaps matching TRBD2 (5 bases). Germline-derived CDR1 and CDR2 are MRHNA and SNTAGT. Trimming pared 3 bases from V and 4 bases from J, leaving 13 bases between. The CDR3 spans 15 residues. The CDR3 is CASSEELGGYNEQFF. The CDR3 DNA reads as TGTGCCAGCAGTGAGGAACTAGGTGGATACAATGAGCAGTTCTTC.

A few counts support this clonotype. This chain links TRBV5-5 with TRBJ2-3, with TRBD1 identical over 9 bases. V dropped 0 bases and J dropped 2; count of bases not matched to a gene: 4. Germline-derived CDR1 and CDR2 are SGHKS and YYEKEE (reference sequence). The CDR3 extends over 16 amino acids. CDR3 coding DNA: TGTGCCAGCAGCTTGGATGACAGGGGGTTCACAGATACGCAGTATTTT. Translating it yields CASSLDDRGFTDTQYF.

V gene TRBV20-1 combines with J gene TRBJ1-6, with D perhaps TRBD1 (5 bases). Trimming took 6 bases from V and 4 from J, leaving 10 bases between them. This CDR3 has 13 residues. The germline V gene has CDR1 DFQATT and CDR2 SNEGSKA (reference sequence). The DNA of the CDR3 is TGCAGTGCCAAGGGACGGTATAATTCACCCCTCCACTTT. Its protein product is CSAKGRYNSPLHF.

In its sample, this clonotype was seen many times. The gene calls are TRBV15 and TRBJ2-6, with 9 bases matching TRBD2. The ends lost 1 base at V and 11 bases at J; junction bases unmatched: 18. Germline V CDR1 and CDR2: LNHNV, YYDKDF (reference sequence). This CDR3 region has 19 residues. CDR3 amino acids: CATSRGGGSSGRTSDVLTF. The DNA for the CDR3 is TGTGCCACCAGCAGAGGTGGGGGAAGCAGCGGGAGGACCTCAGACGTCCTGACTTTC.

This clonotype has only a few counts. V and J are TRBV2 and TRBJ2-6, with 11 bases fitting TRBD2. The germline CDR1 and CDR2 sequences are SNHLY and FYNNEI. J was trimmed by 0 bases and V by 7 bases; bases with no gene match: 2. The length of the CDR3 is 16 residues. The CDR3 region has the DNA TGTGCCAGCAAAACTAGCGGGAGCTCTGGGGCCAACGTCCTGACTTTC. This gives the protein CASKTSGSSGANVLTF.

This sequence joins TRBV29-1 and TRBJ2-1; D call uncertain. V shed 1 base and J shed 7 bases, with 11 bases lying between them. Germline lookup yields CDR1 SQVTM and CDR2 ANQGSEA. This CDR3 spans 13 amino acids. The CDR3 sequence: CSVEASWRNEQFF. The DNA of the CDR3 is TGCAGCGTTGAAGCTTCTTGGAGAAATGAGCAGTTCTTC.

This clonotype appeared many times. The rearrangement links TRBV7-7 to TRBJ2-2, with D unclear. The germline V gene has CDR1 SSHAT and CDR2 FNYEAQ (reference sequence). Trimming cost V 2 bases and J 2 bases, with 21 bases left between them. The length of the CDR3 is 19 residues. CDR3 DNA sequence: TGTGCCAGCAGCTTAAGACCGGTTGCTGTTATAGACAACACCGGGGAGCTGTTTTTT. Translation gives CASSLRPVAVIDNTGELFF.

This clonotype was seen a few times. The CDR3, as DNA: TGCAGTGCTAGAGATGGGGGAAACTTGAACACTGAAGCTTTCTTT. Amino acid sequence: CSARDGGNLNTEAFF. V usage is TRBV20-1 and J usage is TRBJ1-1, with TRBD1 as a possible D gene (5 bases). Trimming left V 0 bases short and J 0 bases short, with 11 bases between. There are 15 residues in the CDR3. The germline V gene encodes CDR1 DFQATT and CDR2 SNEGSKA (reference sequence).